This T cell receptor (beta chain) was sequenced for a study of T cells in narcolepsy. Study-wide background: Enrolled donors included narcolepsy type 1 or type 2 patients and healthy controls. The study, taken as a whole, reports: Autoreactive HCRT-specific and TRIB2-specific clonotypes were marked in same-patient CSF-versus-blood CD4+ comparisons. Healthy controls reportedly lacked the autoreactive clonotypes serially found in patients' blood. Some memory CD4+ repertoires had no autoreactive clone sequences.

The assay was immunoSEQ multiplex PCR, and TCRdb's table has in-frame clones only and misses some. The sample consists of about 25,000 clones, roughly four fifths of them appearing once. Germline V gives CDR1 SGHTA, CDR2 FQGNSA. The ends were cut back, 0 bases at V and 0 bases at J, with 0 bases in the middle. The CDR3 is made up of 13 amino acids. With regard to this clone: Its antigen remains unknown.

The sequencing input was CD45RA- memory CD4+ T cells from PBMCs. This TCR derives from a human donor with narcolepsy. This chain uses TRBV7-2 with TRBJ1-5; D unclear. The CDR3, as DNA: TGTGCCAGCAGCTTAGCTAGCAATCAGCCCCAGCATTTT. It codes for CASSLASNQPQHF. The full variable domain, its missing parts supplied by reference TRBV7-2 and TRBJ1-5, is GAGVSQSPSNKVTEKGKDVELRCDPISGHTALYWYRQSLGQGLEFLIYFQGNSAPDKSGLPSDRFSAERTGGSVSTLTIQRTQQEDSAVYLCASSLASNQPQHFGDGTRLSIL.